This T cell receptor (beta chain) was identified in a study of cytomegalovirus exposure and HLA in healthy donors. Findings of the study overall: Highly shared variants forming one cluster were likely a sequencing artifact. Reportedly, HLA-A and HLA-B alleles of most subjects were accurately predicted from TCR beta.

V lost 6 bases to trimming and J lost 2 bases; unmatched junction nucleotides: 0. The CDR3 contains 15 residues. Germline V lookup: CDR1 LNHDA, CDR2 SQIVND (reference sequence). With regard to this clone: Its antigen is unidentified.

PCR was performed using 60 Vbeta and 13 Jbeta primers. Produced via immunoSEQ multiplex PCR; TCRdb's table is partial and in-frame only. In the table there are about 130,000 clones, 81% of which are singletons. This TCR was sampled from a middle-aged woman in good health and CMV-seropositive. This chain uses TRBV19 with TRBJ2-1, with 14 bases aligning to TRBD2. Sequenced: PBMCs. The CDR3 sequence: CASRGLAGAYNEQFF. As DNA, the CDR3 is TGTGCCAGTAGGGGACTAGCGGGAGCCTACAATGAGCAGTTCTTC.